This T cell receptor beta chain appears in the sequencing data of a study of OX40 agonist ivuxolimab in advanced cancers. Points from the study as a whole: Among expanded peripheral T cells, antigen specificity went undetermined. Mean expanded clone counts were higher in CD8+ than CD4+ T cells. The study observed clonal expansion of CD4+ and CD8+ blood T cells by week 6 at 0.1 to 3.0 mg/kg.

Turning to this clone: Its cognate antigen is unknown.

The germline V gene has CDR1 SGHAT and CDR2 FQNNGV. This CDR3 comprises 14 residues. V was pared by 0 bases and J by 5 bases, with 8 bases between. Assay: immunoSEQ multiplex PCR; the TCRdb copy retains only in-frame clones and omits some. The data contain more than 25,000 clones, around 85% of them singletons. Sequencing used CD4+ or CD8+ T cells sorted from blood, obtained in a trial of the OX40 agonist ivuxolimab. V is TRBV11-2 and J is TRBJ1-5, with D unclear. This sequence was found in an adult with an advanced solid tumor such as melanoma, head and neck, liver or kidney cancer. CDR3 sequence: CASSLDGPDQPQHF. The CDR3 coding sequence is TGTGCCAGCAGCTTAGATGGCCCAGATCAGCCCCAGCATTTT.